This T cell receptor (beta chain) was captured by sequencing in a study of sequential checkpoint blockade in melanoma. Measured with immunoSEQ multiplex PCR; TCRdb has only the in-frame clones, and not every one. The sample contains some 6,900 clones, 75% to 80% of which appear only once. Germline V gene lookup returns CDR1 SNHLY and CDR2 FYNNEI. The CDR3 length is 15 residues. The trim removed 5 bases at V and 7 bases at J, leaving 8 bases unmatched. Treatment of the sample: randomized to nivolumab then ipilimumab (arm A) or the reverse (arm B). From thawed PBMCs, live CD3+CD8+ cells negative for CD19 and CD56 were sorted.

The sequence was obtained from a human donor with melanoma. Sequencing was performed on CD8+ T cells sorted from blood (inferred from file names), taken from a patient given nivolumab and ipilimumab in sequence. The chain recombines TRBV2 with TRBJ1-6, with TRBD1 identical over 7 bases. DNA for the CDR3: TGTGCCAGCAGTTATCCACAGGGGTACAATTCACCCCTCCACTTT. This sequence encodes CASSYPQGYNSPLHF.